The 2 T cell receptor beta chains reported below all come from one sample, sequenced in a study of blood T cell repertoires in COVID-19. The method was immunoSEQ multiplex PCR; TCRdb's version includes in-frame clones alone and lacks a portion of them. The table lists roughly 150,000 clones, 80% of them singletons. Specimen: peripheral blood. The receptors shown here come from a woman in her fifties or sixties with acute or convalescent COVID-19.

The rearrangement links TRBV19 to TRBJ2-4; a possible D gene is TRBD2 (5 bases). The CDR3 is made up of 12 amino acids. V dropped 5 bases and J dropped 8 bases, with 10 bases sitting between them. The germline CDR1 and CDR2 sequences are LNHDA and SQIVND (reference sequence). CDR3 residues: CASSGSGYIQYF. CDR3 DNA: TGTGCCAGTAGTGGATCGGGGTACATTCAGTACTTC.

The chain recombines TRBV3-1 (or the pseudogene TRBV3-2) with TRBJ2-3; TRBD2 agrees at 13 bases. Germline assignment: CDR1 LGHDT and CDR2 YNNKEL (reference sequence). The CDR3 has 15 residues. V trimming: 6 bases; J trimming: 4 bases; junction bases outside the gene matches: 4. CDR3 sequence reads: CASSLLAGGPDTQYF. CDR3 DNA sequence: TGTGCCAGCAGTTTACTAGCGGGGGGGCCAGATACGCAGTATTTT.